The TCR beta chain described here comes from a study of tumor-infiltrating lymphocytes in localized non-small cell lung cancer. The study's findings and limits: IM1 and IM2 tumors showed no difference in T-cell fraction.

Profiling relied on immunoSEQ multiplex PCR, and the TCRdb table lists in-frame clones only, not all of them. The sample lists 2,000 to 3,000 clones, less than 65% seen once, with around 13% in the top ten. V lost 5 bases and J lost 0; bases outside the gene matches: 10. The CDR3 totals 17 residues. CDR1 and CDR2 from the germline V gene are SGHTA and FQGNSA. By proportion, this clone is medium-sized (0.01 to 0.1%). The antigen remains unidentified. The sequenced material came from uninvolved lung tissue not adjacent to the tumor. This sequence originates from a human donor with non-small cell lung cancer. Some clones in this sample may be carry-over from other donors' samples. The genes are TRBV7-2 and TRBJ2-3, with 8 bases that match TRBD2. The CDR3 spells CASSGLAFGGSTDTQYF. The CDR3 nucleotides read TGTGCCAGCAGCGGACTAGCTTTCGGGGGGAGCACAGATACGCAGTATTTT.